The T cell receptor beta chain described here comes from a study of B cell selection in AIRE deficiency. About this clone itself: The antigen is not known.

Notes on the study in general: Around a third of healthy-donor shared Treg TCRbeta sequences appeared in patient Tconv cells.

Sequencing used immunoSEQ multiplex PCR; TCRdb keeps in-frame clones, though not all of them. The repertoire holds tens of thousands of clones, with roughly 97% as singletons. J was trimmed by 4 bases and V by 1 base; bases with no gene match: 9. Per germline, CDR1 SGHDN and CDR2 FVKESK. The CDR3 is made up of 17 amino acids. The sorted conventional CD4 T cells were gated as CD4+CD127+. The sequencing sample was made of conventional CD4+ T cells sorted from PBMCs. The TCR was taken from a human donor with AIRE deficiency. The V and J genes are TRBV14 and TRBJ1-4; 7 bases align to TRBD1. The CDR3 DNA is TGTGCCAGCAGCCAAGTGTCTCGTGACAGGGATAATGAAAAACTGTTTTTT. Its protein is CASSQVSRDRDNEKLFF.